The clone carrying this T cell receptor beta chain has just one count. Profiled with immunoSEQ multiplex PCR; TCRdb holds only in-frame clones, not every one. This table holds under 110,000 clones, about nine tenths found once. This sample was taken from a study of T cell changes during pregnancy in multiple sclerosis. Per germline, CDR1 SGHVS and CDR2 FNYEAQ. After removal of 5 bases from V and 8 bases from J, the junction contained 10 bases not matched to a gene. The CDR3 runs 16 residues. The sequenced sample was peripheral blood, obtained in the second trimester of pregnancy. V usage is TRBV7-6 and J usage is TRBJ2-1, with 12 bases aligning to TRBD2. This TCR was recovered from a female donor with multiple sclerosis, enrolled in a pregnancy study. The CDR3 DNA reads TGTGCCAGCAGCCTAACGACTAGCGGGAGTCTACATGAGCAGTTCTTC. Translation gives CASSLTTSGSLHEQFF. The variable domain in full, with the rest retrieved from reference TRBV7-6 and TRBJ2-1, is GAGVSQSPRYKVTKRGQDVALRCDPISGHVSLYWYRQALGQGPEFLTYFNYEAQQDKSGLPNDRFSAERPEGSISTLTIQRTEQRDSAMYRCASSLTTSGSLHEQFFGPGTRLTVL.